The 29 T cell receptor beta chains reported below all come from one sample, sequenced in a study of T cell repertoires in cytomegalovirus infection. Their antigens are not known. TCRdb reanalysed the reads using MiXCR and keeps one entry per CDR3 protein. This repertoire shows approximately 910,000 distinct CDR3 sequences, about a third found once; its top ten account for about 14%. Sequenced here: cultured CD8+ T cells from PBMCs, sampled from culture after CMV antigen stimulation. All receptors come from a human donor in good health (CMV status not recorded). Some clones in this sample may be carry-over from other donors' samples.

The rearrangement uses TRBV9 and TRBJ1-1, with TRBD1 matching over 10 bases. Germline CDR1 and CDR2: SGDLS and YYNGEE. CDR3 length: 16 residues. Trimming at V came to 0 bases and at J to 2 bases, leaving 4 bases not matched to a gene. CDR3 residues: CASSVVDRGRNTEAFF. The CDR3 bases are TGTGCCAGCAGCGTAGTGGACAGGGGGAGAAACACTGAAGCTTTCTTT. The variable domain in full, completed from reference TRBV9 and TRBJ1-1, reads DSGVTQTPKHLITATGQRVTLRCSPRSGDLSVYWYQQSLDQGLQFLIQYYNGEERAKGNILERFSAQQFPDLHSELNLSSLELGDSALYFCASSVVDRGRNTEAFFGQGTRLTVV.

This clonotype has a handful of counts. The CDR3: CASSPGGAAGEQYV. CDR3 sequence (DNA): TGTGCCAGCAGCCCTGGGGGGGCGGCGGGGGAGCAGTACGTC. This rearrangement joins TRBV12-3 or TRBV12-4 to TRBJ2-7; tentative D call: TRBD2 (7 bases). V lost 6 bases to trimming and J lost 7 bases, with 19 bases between them. The CDR3 length is 14 residues.

The sample holds a few counts of this clonotype. The chain couples TRBV4-3 to TRBJ2-2, with a possible D match to TRBD1 (6 bases). Germline V gene data show CDR1 as LGHNA and CDR2 as YSLEER. With 4 bases removed from V and 4 bases from J, the gap between germline ends came to 13 bases. CDR3 length equals 15 residues. CDR3 amino acids: CASSPRGTGTGELFF. CDR3 sequence (DNA): TGCGCCAGCAGCCCGAGGGGGACGGGCACCGGGGAGCTGTTTTTT.

This clonotype was observed a few times. The chain employs TRBV7-6 and TRBJ2-5, with D unclear. Germline-derived CDR1 and CDR2 are SGHVS and FNYEAQ. This CDR3 has 15 amino acids. V lost 0 bases, J lost 4 bases, and 12 bases lay in between. The CDR3 is CASSLAYLGPETQYF. The CDR3 coding sequence is TGTGCCAGCAGCTTAGCATACCTAGGGCCAGAGACCCAGTACTTC.

V and J are TRBV6-5 and TRBJ1-2, with a weak D call TRBD1 (5 bases). Trimming pared 0 bases from V and 3 bases from J, leaving 14 bases between. The germline gives CDR1 MNHEY, CDR2 SVGAGI. The CDR3 totals 16 residues. CDR3 loop: CASSYSINPGDYGYTF. As DNA, the CDR3 is TGTGCCAGCAGTTACTCGATCAATCCGGGGGACTATGGCTACACCTTC.

V usage is TRBV6-5 and J usage is TRBJ2-5; no clear D gene. The CDR3 contains 17 residues. Germline V gives CDR1 MNHEY, CDR2 SVGAGI. V was pared by 0 bases and J by 2 bases, with 16 bases between. CDR3: CASSYSSVPADQETQYF. The CDR3 DNA follows: TGTGCCAGCAGTTACTCGTCGGTTCCGGCAGATCAAGAGACCCAGTACTTC.

This clonotype was recorded many times. The gene calls are TRBV11-2 and TRBJ2-1, with TRBD2 matching 9 bases. Trimming cost V 1 base and J 12 bases; bases outside gene matches: 13. Germline loops: CDR1 SGHAT, CDR2 FQNNGV. This CDR3 is built from 16 residues. CDR3 sequence: CASSLVGGGALFGQFF. The CDR3 coding sequence is TGTGCCAGCAGCTTAGTAGGCGGGGGGGCCCTTTTTGGGCAGTTCTTC.

This clonotype was picked up a small number of times. V and J are TRBV6-2 or TRBV6-3 and TRBJ2-4, with TRBD1 matching over 7 bases. Germline CDR1 reads MNHEY; CDR2 reads SVGEGT. The V segment lost 2 bases and the J segment 1 base; nucleotides outside the gene matches: 5. The CDR3 consists of 16 residues. The CDR3 protein is CASSYIPGQAKNIQYF. CDR3 DNA sequence: TGTGCCAGCAGTTACATTCCGGGACAGGCCAAAAACATTCAGTACTTC.

This clonotype was found many times. The rearrangement uses TRBV7-6 and TRBJ2-3; 8 bases map to TRBD2. From germline, CDR1 is SGHVS and CDR2 FNYEAQ. This CDR3 has 21 residues. V gave up 1 base and J gave up 5 bases; unmatched junction bases: 23. The DNA for the CDR3 is TGTGCCAGCAGCTTAGAGCCCCCCTGGAGTGGGGCGGGGGGCTTCCAAGATACGCAGTATTTT. It specifies CASSLEPPWSGAGGFQDTQYF.

This clonotype has more than one count but fewer than ten. The CDR3 reads CASSLFGRITTRETQYF. The DNA for the CDR3 is TGTGCCAGCAGTTTATTTGGGCGAATAACGACGCGGGAGACCCAGTACTTC. The V call is TRBV27, the J call TRBJ2-5; D ambiguous. The CDR3 length is 17 residues. V was pared by 1 base and J by 5 bases, with 20 bases between. Germline assignment: CDR1 MNHEY and CDR2 SMNVEV (reference sequence).

This clonotype was seen ten or more times. The chain uses TRBV7-8 and TRBJ2-7; the match to TRBD1 covers 9 bases. The length of the CDR3 is 14 residues. J was trimmed by 4 bases and V by 3 bases; bases with no gene match: 4. The V gene's germline CDR1 is SGHVS and CDR2 FQNEAQ. The CDR3 here is CASSFGTGIYEQYV. CDR3 DNA sequence: TGTGCCAGCAGCTTCGGGACAGGGATATACGAGCAGTACGTC.

Many counts were recorded for this clonotype. A junction end diverges from the germline sequence, so it may reflect a read error. The CDR3 spells CASSQGAGGKQPQHF. The CDR3 bases are TGTGCCAGCAGCCAGGGGGCAGGGGGCAAACAGCCCCAGCATTTT. The rearrangement uses TRBV7-2 and TRBJ1-5; 8 bases line up with TRBD1. This CDR3 has 15 amino acids. Germline CDR1 reads SGHTA; CDR2 reads FQGNSA.

This clonotype was seen more than once but under ten times. V is TRBV5-4 and J is TRBJ1-2; possibly TRBD1 for D (5 bases). The germline V gene has CDR1 SGHNT and CDR2 YYREEE (reference sequence). With 5 bases removed from V and 6 bases from J, the gap between germline ends came to 14 bases. The CDR3 consists of 13 residues. CDR3 sequence (DNA): TGTGCCAGCAGGGTGGGATCCAGGGATGGCTACACCTTC. This gives the protein CASRVGSRDGYTF.

The chain recombines TRBV13 with TRBJ1-1, with 7 nucleotides matching TRBD1. In germline, CDR1 is PRHDT, CDR2 FYEKMQ (reference sequence). V dropped 0 bases and J dropped 4; count of bases not matched to a gene: 2. The length of the CDR3 is 14 residues. CDR3 sequence reads: CASSLGGDSTEAFF. The CDR3, as DNA: TGTGCCAGCAGCTTAGGTGGGGACAGCACTGAAGCTTTCTTT.

The chain employs TRBV10-3 and TRBJ2-3, with unresolved D. V was trimmed by 1 base and J by 0 bases, leaving 2 bases between them. Germline V gene lookup returns CDR1 ENHRY and CDR2 SYGVKD. The CDR3 length is 13 residues. The CDR3: CAISEYSTDTQYF. CDR3 DNA: TGTGCCATCAGTGAGTACAGCACAGATACGCAGTATTTT.

This clonotype was seen a handful of times. CDR3 DNA sequence: TGTGCCAGCAGCTCGACAGAGACGAACACTGAAGCTTTCTTT. Encoded protein: CASSSTETNTEAFF. The chain links TRBV7-4 to TRBJ1-1, with D possibly being TRBD1 (5 bases). The V end was cut by 4 bases, the J end by 1 base, with 10 bases between. Germline CDR1 SGHVT, CDR2 SQSDAQ. This CDR3 region has 14 residues.

Only one count was recorded for this clonotype. The CDR3 reads CASSTQWTGPNTEAFF. The CDR3 DNA is TGTGCCAGTAGTACTCAGTGGACAGGTCCTAACACTGAAGCTTTCTTT. J is TRBJ1-1 and V is TRBV19, with 7 bases fitting TRBD1. After removal of 4 bases from V and 2 bases from J, the junction contained 10 bases not matched to a gene. The CDR3 has 16 amino acids. Per germline, CDR1 LNHDA and CDR2 SQIVND (reference sequence).

There are many counts of this clonotype. This chain joins TRBV15 and TRBJ2-2, with D hard to call. The germline V gene has CDR1 LNHNV and CDR2 YYDKDF (reference sequence). The CDR3 runs to 14 residues. V lost 1 base to trimming and J lost 1 base, with 4 bases between them. CDR3 nucleotides: TGTGCCACCAGCAGAGCGAGGAACACCGGGGAGCTGTTTTTT. Encoded protein: CATSRARNTGELFF.

V gene TRBV5-5 combines with J gene TRBJ1-2, with D possibly matching TRBD1 (5 bases). Germline CDR1 reads SGHKS; CDR2 reads YYEKEE (reference sequence). V lost 4 bases, J lost 8 bases, and 21 bases lay in between. This CDR3 is built from 15 residues. The CDR3 DNA reads TGTGCCAGCAGCCTCCGGGACCCCCCGACGTGGGGCTACACCTTC. Translated: CASSLRDPPTWGYTF.

This clonotype turned up a few times. This rearrangement joins TRBV7-2 to TRBJ1-6; D remains unclear. From germline, CDR1 is SGHTA and CDR2 FQGNSA. CDR3 length: 14 amino acids. Trimming pared 5 bases from V and 6 bases from J, leaving 11 bases between. In DNA, the CDR3 is TGTGCCAGCAGCCTAAACCCCGTTAATTCACCCCTCCACTTT. Translating gives CASSLNPVNSPLHF.

This clonotype was seen more than once but under ten times. The chain has TRBV7-9 and TRBJ2-7; D is perhaps TRBD1 (6 bases). The V end lost 5 bases, the J end lost 1 base, and 18 bases lay between the germline ends. Germline V gene sequence: CDR1 SEHNR, CDR2 FQNEAQ (reference sequence). The CDR3 is 16 residues long. CDR3 in DNA: TGTGCCAGCAGCGACCTGGTGGGACACAATTCCTACGAGCAGTACTTC. Encoded protein: CASSDLVGHNSYEQYF. The whole variable domain, filled in from reference TRBV7-9 and TRBJ2-7, reads DTGVSQNPRHKITKRGQNVTFRCDPISEHNRLYWYRQTLGQGPEFLTYFQNEAQLEKSRLLSDRFSAERPKGSFSTLEIQRTEQGDSAMYLCASSDLVGHNSYEQYFGPGTRLTVT.

About this clonotype: A much larger clone sits a single nucleotide away, making a read error possible. The chain carries TRBV6-1 and TRBJ2-1, with TRBD2 matching over 9 bases. TRBJ2-7 matches the DNA end more closely, so the J call is doubtful. This CDR3 is built from 18 residues. Germline V lookup: CDR1 MNHNS, CDR2 SASEGT. The CDR3 DNA sequence: TGTGCCAGCAGTGAAACGCCCCTCGGCGGACTAGCGAACAATGAGCAGTACTTC. Translating gives CASSETPLGGLANNEQYF.

This clonotype has a handful of counts. This chain joins TRBV28 and TRBJ1-5; D gene unclear. The germline gives CDR1 MDHEN, CDR2 SYDVKM. The CDR3 length is 15 residues. V dropped 7 bases and J dropped 5 bases, with 18 bases sitting between them. Here the CDR3 DNA reads TGTGCCAGCAACCCCCGCCGTCGAAGGGATCAGCCCCAGCATTTT. Translated, it gives CASNPRRRRDQPQHF.

In the case of this clonotype: A much larger clone sits a single nucleotide away, making a read error possible. The chain uses TRBV7-4 and TRBJ2-5; possibly TRBD2 for D (5 bases). Per the germline V gene, CDR1 is SGHVT and CDR2 is SQSDAQ. The V end lost 5 bases, the J end lost 6 bases, and 19 bases lay between the germline ends. The CDR3 loop spans 15 amino acids. The CDR3 protein is CASSLTAEGDKTQYF. The DNA for the CDR3 is TGTGCCAGCAGCCTAACGGCTGAGGGCGATAAGACCCAGTACTTC.

The sample holds many counts of this clonotype. The chain links TRBV28 to TRBJ1-1, with a possible D match to TRBD1 (5 bases). V lost 10 bases and J lost 4, with 13 bases in between. The CDR3 loop spans 12 amino acids. Germline V CDR1 and CDR2: MDHEN, SYDVKM. The CDR3 DNA reads TGTGCCACCCTTTGGGGCTTCACTGAAGCTTTCTTT. It yields the protein CATLWGFTEAFF.

The J gene is TRBJ1-2, the V gene TRBV5-1; 8 nucleotides agree with TRBD1. Germline values: CDR1 SGHRS, CDR2 YFSETQ. V trimming: 4 bases; J trimming: 10 bases; junction bases outside the gene matches: 18. CDR3 length: 16 amino acids. CDR3 loop: CASSDPTGDHLMVYTF. The CDR3 region has the DNA TGCGCCAGCAGCGACCCGACAGGGGACCATCTTATGGTCTACACCTTC.

Details on this clonotype: Since a much larger clone is just one base distant, this may be a read error. The genes are TRBV7-2 and TRBJ2-7, with a tentative D call TRBD2 (6 bases). This CDR3 region has 13 residues. Germline V CDR1 and CDR2: SGHTA, FQGNSA. With 5 bases removed from V and 5 bases from J, the gap between germline ends came to 13 bases. The CDR3 loop reads CASSQMDYHEQYV. Written as DNA, the CDR3 is TGTGCCAGCAGCCAGATGGACTACCACGAGCAGTACGTC.

This clonotype appeared a few times. The chain joins TRBV3-1 to TRBJ2-3, with 9 nucleotides matching TRBD2. The CDR3 runs 18 residues. After removal of 0 bases from V and 4 bases from J, the junction contained 11 bases not matched to a gene. In germline, CDR1 is LGHDT, CDR2 YNNKEL (reference sequence). The CDR3 is CASSQDGFGGGGSDTQYF. Here the CDR3 DNA reads TGTGCCAGCAGCCAAGACGGGTTCGGCGGGGGGGGATCAGATACGCAGTATTTT.

The genes are TRBV6-1 and TRBJ1-5; a possible D gene is TRBD1 (6 bases). The CDR3 is 16 residues long. Germline-derived CDR1 and CDR2 are MNHNS and SASEGT. V lost 1 base and J 5 bases, leaving 15 bases between the germline ends. The CDR3 is CASSEEELGAHQPQHF. The CDR3 coding sequence is TGTGCCAGCAGTGAAGAGGAATTGGGGGCTCATCAGCCCCAGCATTTT.